Sequencing of this T cell receptor beta chain was carried out in a study of CD8+CD57+ T cells in acquired aplastic anemia. Sequencing involved patients with CD8+CD57+ cell expansion previously shown by flow cytometry. Patients had not yet gotten any therapy when their blood was taken for sampling. At least ten counts were recorded for this clonotype. The ends were cut back, 2 bases at V and 3 bases at J, with 15 bases in the middle. The CDR3 is 15 amino acids. Per the germline V gene, CDR1 is SGHRS and CDR2 is YFSETQ. For CDR3 and TCR beta VDJ profiling, genomic DNA was the template used. TCRdb reprocessed the reads with MiXCR, giving one entry per CDR3 protein. The data contain 160,000 or so distinct CDR3 sequences, about 64% of them seen just once; the ten biggest clones take up approximately 48%.

This clonotype was sampled from a human donor with aplastic anemia. Sequenced input: sorted CD4+, CD8+, or CD8+CD57+ T cells (not recorded which) from PBMCs. The chain is built from TRBV5-1 and TRBJ2-7; a weak D match, TRBD1 (5 bases). The DNA of the CDR3 is TGCGCCAGCAGCTTTGGAGACAGTGTTTTCTACGAGCAGTACTTC. Amino acids: CASSFGDSVFYEQYF.